The source of this TCR beta chain is a study of blood T cells in healthy people across ages. Study-level findings and limits: Estimated diversity, derived from one million T cells, was regarded as an underestimate. As age increased, TCR beta diversity per million T cells fell in a roughly linear fashion.

A remark on this clonotype: Its antigen remains unidentified.

The V gene's germline CDR1 is SGHNT and CDR2 YYREEE (reference sequence). With 3 bases clipped from V and 7 bases from J, the junction kept 4 bases outside the gene matches. This CDR3 is 14 amino acids long. Primed by a sample-barcoded 5' primer and a J-beta primer mix, a second PCR proceeded for 7 to 11 cycles. TCRdb reanalysed the 5' RACE reads using MiXCR and keeps one entry per CDR3 protein. The table includes 730,000 or so distinct CDR3 sequences, 35% to 50% detected once. The receptor's source is a man aged 80 or over in good health. J is TRBJ2-1 and V is TRBV5-4; the match to TRBD2 covers 10 bases. The sample consisted of blood. For the CDR3, the DNA is TGTGCCAGCAGCTCCGGGACTAGCGCAAATGAGCAGTTCTTC. It translates to CASSSGTSANEQFF.